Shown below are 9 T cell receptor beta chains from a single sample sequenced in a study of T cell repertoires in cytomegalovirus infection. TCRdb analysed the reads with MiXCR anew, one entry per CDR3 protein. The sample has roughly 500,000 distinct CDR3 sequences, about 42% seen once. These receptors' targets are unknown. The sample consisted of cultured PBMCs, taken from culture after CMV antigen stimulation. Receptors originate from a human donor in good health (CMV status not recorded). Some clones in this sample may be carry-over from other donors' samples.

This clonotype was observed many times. The CDR3 is CASSLGRAGNTEAFF. The CDR3 bases are TGTGCCAGCAGCTTAGGACGCGCAGGGAACACTGAAGCTTTCTTT. V and J are TRBV7-6 and TRBJ1-1, with D uncertain. Germline CDR1 is SGHVS and CDR2 is FNYEAQ. Trimming removed 1 base at V and 1 base at J, with 10 bases between. The CDR3 runs to 15 residues.

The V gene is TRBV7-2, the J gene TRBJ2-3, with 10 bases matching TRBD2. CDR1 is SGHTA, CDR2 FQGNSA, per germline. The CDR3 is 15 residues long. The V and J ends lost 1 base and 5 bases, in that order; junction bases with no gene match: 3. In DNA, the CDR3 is TGTGCCAGCAGCTTAGGAGCGGGAGGGGTAGATACGCAGTATTTT. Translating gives CASSLGAGGVDTQYF.

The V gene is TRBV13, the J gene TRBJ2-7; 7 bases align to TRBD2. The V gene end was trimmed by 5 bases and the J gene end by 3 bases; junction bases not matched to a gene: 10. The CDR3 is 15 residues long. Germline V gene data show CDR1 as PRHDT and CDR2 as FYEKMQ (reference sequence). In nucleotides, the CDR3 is TGTGCCAGCAGCGAAGGAGCGGGGAGTCTCTACGAGCAGTACTTC. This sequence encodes CASSEGAGSLYEQYF.

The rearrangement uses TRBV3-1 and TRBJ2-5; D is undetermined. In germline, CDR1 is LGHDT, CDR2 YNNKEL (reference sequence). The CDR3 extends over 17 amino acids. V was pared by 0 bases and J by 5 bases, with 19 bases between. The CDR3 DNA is TGTGCCAGCAGCCAAGATCGCCCGGGCCGGCGGCGTGAGACCCAGTACTTC. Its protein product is CASSQDRPGRRRETQYF.

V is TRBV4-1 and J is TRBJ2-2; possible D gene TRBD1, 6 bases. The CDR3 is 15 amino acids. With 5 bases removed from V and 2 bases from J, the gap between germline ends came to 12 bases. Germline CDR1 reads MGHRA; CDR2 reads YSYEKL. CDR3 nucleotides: TGCGCCAGCAGCTACCACAGGGAAAACACCGGGGAGCTGTTTTTT. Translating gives CASSYHRENTGELFF.

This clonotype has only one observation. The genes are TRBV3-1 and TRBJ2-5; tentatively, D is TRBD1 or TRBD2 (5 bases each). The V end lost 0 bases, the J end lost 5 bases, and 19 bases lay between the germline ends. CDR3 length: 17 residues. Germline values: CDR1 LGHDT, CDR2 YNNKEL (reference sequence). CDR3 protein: CASSQDEEAGMSETQYF. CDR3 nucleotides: TGTGCCAGCAGCCAAGACGAGGAGGCAGGGATGAGTGAGACCCAGTACTTC.

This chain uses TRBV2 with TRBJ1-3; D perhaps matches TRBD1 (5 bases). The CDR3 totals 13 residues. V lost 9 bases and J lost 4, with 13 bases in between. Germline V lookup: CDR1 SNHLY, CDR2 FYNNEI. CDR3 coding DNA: TGTGCCAGAGGGACCCAGGCGGGAAACACCATATATTTT. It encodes CARGTQAGNTIYF.

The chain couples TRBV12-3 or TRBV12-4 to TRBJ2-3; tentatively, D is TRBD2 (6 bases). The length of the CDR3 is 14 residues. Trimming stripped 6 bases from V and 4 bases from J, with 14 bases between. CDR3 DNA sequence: TGTGCCAGCAGCCGGGAGCTGGGGGCAGATACGCAGTATTTT. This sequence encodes CASSRELGADTQYF.

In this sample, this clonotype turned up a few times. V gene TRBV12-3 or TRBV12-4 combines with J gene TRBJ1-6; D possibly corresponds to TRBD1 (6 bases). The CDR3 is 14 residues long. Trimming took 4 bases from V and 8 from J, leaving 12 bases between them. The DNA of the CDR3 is TGTGCCAGCAGTTGGACAGTAAGGGATTCACCCCTCCACTTT. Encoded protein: CASSWTVRDSPLHF.